This T cell receptor beta chain originates from a study of cytomegalovirus exposure and HLA in healthy donors. PCR involved 60 Vbeta and 13 Jbeta primers. The method was immunoSEQ multiplex PCR; TCRdb's version includes in-frame clones alone and lacks a portion of them. The data hold about 260,000 clones, with 84% observed a single time. Germline CDR1 MNHEY, CDR2 SMNVEV (reference sequence). CDR3 length: 14 amino acids. The V and J ends lost 6 bases and 6 bases respectively, with 12 bases between them. This clone was counted once. The sequenced sample was PBMCs. This chain joins TRBV27 and TRBJ1-6, with D perhaps matching TRBD1 (6 bases). The TCR originated in a woman in her 40s in good health and CMV-seropositive. DNA for the CDR3: TGTGCCAGCAGAACAGGGACGGGTAATTCACCCCTCCACTTT. Protein product: CASRTGTGNSPLHF.